This T cell receptor (beta chain) is from a study of T cells in Graves' hyperthyroidism and ophthalmopathy. Amplified TCR beta CDR3 regions came from RNA transcripts. Researchers ran a first-round RT-PCR on the TCR CDR3 using the HTBI primer set. One entry per CDR3 protein results from TCRdb running MiXCR on the multiplex PCR reads. The table shows hundreds of thousands of distinct CDR3 sequences, with less than 15% occurring only once. This clonotype was detected ten times or more. Germline V lookup: CDR1 KGHSH, CDR2 LQKENI. This CDR3 contains 12 residues. Losses at the gene ends were 3 bases for V and 10 bases for J; bases not matched to a gene: 4.

V and J are TRBV18 and TRBJ2-3; 7 bases are shared with TRBD2. This receptor was taken from a woman aged 18-35 years with Graves' hyperthyroidism. Source material: blood. In nucleotides, the CDR3 is TGTGCCAGCTCACCTACTAGCGATTCGCAGTATTTT. Protein sequence: CASSPTSDSQYF. Complete variable domain (other parts from reference TRBV18 and TRBJ2-3): NAGVMQNPRHLVRRRGQEARLRCSPMKGHSHVYWYRQLPEEGLKFMVYLQKENIIDESGMPKERFSAEFPKEGPSILRIQQVVRGDSAAYFCASSPTSDSQYFGPGTRLTVL.